These 15 T cell receptor beta chains were all obtained from the same sample, sequenced in a study of shared clonotypes between healthy human individuals. Sequenced by immunoSEQ multiplex PCR; TCRdb stores in-frame clones only, minus some. Here the sample spans 1,500,000 or so clones, 95% to 97% being singletons. The source material was naive CD4+ T cells sorted from blood. Subset here: CD45RA+ positively selected. These receptors were obtained from a man younger than 45 in good health.

The chain joins TRBV27 to TRBJ1-5, with D unclear. CDR1 MNHEY and CDR2 SMNVEV come from the germline V gene (reference sequence). Between the trimmed V and J ends, which lost 3 bases and 5 bases, there was a span of 14 bases. This CDR3 has 15 residues. This CDR3 reads CASSLFLGIDQPQHF. CDR3 nucleotide sequence: TGTGCCAGCAGTTTGTTCCTGGGAATAGATCAGCCCCAGCATTTT.

This chain links TRBV6-5 with TRBJ1-5; weak D call: TRBD1 (5 bases). The V and J ends lost 7 bases and 5 bases respectively, with 15 bases between them. The CDR3 runs 14 residues. Per the germline V gene, CDR1 is MNHEY and CDR2 is SVGAGI. The CDR3 sequence: CASTGTGPHQPQHF. The CDR3 nucleotides are TGTGCCAGCACGGGGACGGGGCCCCATCAGCCCCAGCATTTT.

The chain uses TRBV5-4 and TRBJ2-1, with 11 nucleotides matching TRBD2. The germline V gene encodes CDR1 SGHNT and CDR2 YYREEE (reference sequence). CDR3 length: 16 amino acids. Germline trimming cut 4 bases from V and 6 bases from J; bases unmatched to any gene: 9. CDR3 sequence (DNA): TGTGCCAGCAGCGTTTATAGCGGGAGGGCCCCCAATGAGCAGTTCTTC. It codes for CASSVYSGRAPNEQFF.

The chain uses TRBV6-5 and TRBJ1-5; 9 bases map to TRBD1. Per germline, CDR1 MNHEY and CDR2 SVGAGI. The CDR3 spans 14 residues. J gave up 9 bases and V 7 bases, and 10 bases lay outside the gene matches. The CDR3 nucleotides read TGTGCCAGCAAGGGACAGGGCGAAGGAGGGCCCCAGCATTTT. It yields the protein CASKGQGEGGPQHF.

This chain links TRBV19 with TRBJ2-3; tentatively, D is TRBD2 (6 bases). Deletions cut 7 bases from V and 7 bases from J, with 15 bases between. The CDR3 runs to 13 residues. Germline V gene sequence: CDR1 LNHDA, CDR2 SQIVND (reference sequence). The CDR3 reads CASTGEGPHTQYF. The CDR3 region has the DNA TGTGCCAGTACGGGGGAAGGGCCCCATACGCAGTATTTT.

V is TRBV25-1 and J is TRBJ1-5; unclear D gene. V gave up 4 bases and J gave up 6 bases, with 7 bases separating them. The germline CDR1 and CDR2 sequences are MGHDK and SYGVNS. This CDR3 contains 12 residues. CDR3 residues: CASSVGIQPQHF. CDR3 DNA: TGTGCCAGCAGTGTGGGGATTCAGCCCCAGCATTTT.

This clone was observed a single time. J is TRBJ1-4 and V is TRBV5-4; D may be TRBD1 (5 bases). The V end was cut by 3 bases, the J end by 8 bases, with 11 bases between. CDR1 is SGHNT and CDR2 is YYREEE in the germline V gene (reference sequence). CDR3 length: 13 amino acids. The CDR3 loop is CASSSPQGEKLFF. The CDR3 DNA is TGTGCCAGCAGCTCACCTCAGGGAGAAAAACTGTTTTTT.

This chain uses TRBV5-1 with TRBJ2-2; D is unclear. CDR1 is SGHRS, CDR2 YFSETQ, per germline. The V gene lost 5 bases and the J gene lost 1 base, with 9 bases spanning the gap. This CDR3 comprises 14 residues. The DNA for the CDR3 is TGCGCCAGCAGTGGGCACAGGAACACCGGGGAGCTGTTTTTT. It yields the protein CASSGHRNTGELFF.

The V call is TRBV28, the J call TRBJ1-5, with D unresolved. This CDR3 has 13 residues. Germline lookup yields CDR1 MDHEN and CDR2 SYDVKM. V was cut by 5 bases and J by 5 bases, with 10 bases left in between. CDR3 nucleotides: TGTGCCAGCAGTGAGGTCCGCGATCAGCCCCAGCATTTT. Translated, it gives CASSEVRDQPQHF.

This clone was detected only a few times. The CDR3 DNA is TGTGCCAGCACCCAAGGGAGGGGTCAGCCCCAGCATTTT. This sequence encodes CASTQGRGQPQHF. This rearrangement joins TRBV28 to TRBJ1-5, with D tentatively TRBD1 (5 bases). This CDR3 contains 13 residues. V shed 7 bases and J shed 6 bases, with 13 bases lying between them. Germline V gene sequence: CDR1 MDHEN, CDR2 SYDVKM.

This clone occurred once. The chain combines TRBV4-3 with TRBJ1-5, with a weak D call TRBD1 (6 bases). The V end lost 1 base, the J end lost 1 base, and 8 bases lay between the germline ends. CDR1 is LGHNA and CDR2 is YSLEER in the germline V gene. This CDR3 is 15 amino acids long. The CDR3 coding sequence is TGCGCCAGCAGCCAAGTAACAGGGAGCAATCAGCCCCAGCATTTT. Its translation: CASSQVTGSNQPQHF.

CDR3 DNA: TGTGCCACCAGCAGAGGCGGACAGCGTAATGAAAAACTGTTTTTT. It codes for CATSRGGQRNEKLFF. The chain combines TRBV15 with TRBJ1-4; weak D call: TRBD1 (6 bases). The CDR3 length is 15 residues. In germline, CDR1 is LNHNV, CDR2 YYDKDF (reference sequence). Trimming pared 1 base from V and 4 bases from J, leaving 10 bases between.

CDR3 loop: CASKGSGDTQYF. CDR3 DNA sequence: TGTGCCAGCAAAGGAAGTGGGGATACGCAGTATTTT. This chain uses TRBV2 with TRBJ2-3; D is uncertain. Germline V lookup: CDR1 SNHLY, CDR2 FYNNEI. The CDR3 loop spans 12 amino acids. Trimming cost V 7 bases and J 6 bases, with 11 bases left between them.

This chain uses TRBV19 with TRBJ2-7; D unclear. This CDR3 is built from 15 residues. Trimming removed 7 bases at V and 1 base at J, with 17 bases between. Looked up from germline, CDR1 is LNHDA and CDR2 is SQIVND (reference sequence). CDR3 in amino acids: CASKARFFGSYEQYF. For the CDR3, the DNA is TGTGCCAGTAAGGCGAGGTTCTTTGGGTCCTACGAGCAGTACTTC.

This clone appeared a single time. The chain uses TRBV6-6 and TRBJ1-5, with no clear D. From germline, CDR1 is MNHNY and CDR2 SVGAGI (reference sequence). This CDR3 has 13 amino acids. V gave up 6 bases and J gave up 3 bases, with 9 bases separating them. The CDR3: CASRFDTNQPQHF. CDR3 DNA sequence: TGTGCCAGCAGATTCGACACCAATCAGCCCCAGCATTTT.